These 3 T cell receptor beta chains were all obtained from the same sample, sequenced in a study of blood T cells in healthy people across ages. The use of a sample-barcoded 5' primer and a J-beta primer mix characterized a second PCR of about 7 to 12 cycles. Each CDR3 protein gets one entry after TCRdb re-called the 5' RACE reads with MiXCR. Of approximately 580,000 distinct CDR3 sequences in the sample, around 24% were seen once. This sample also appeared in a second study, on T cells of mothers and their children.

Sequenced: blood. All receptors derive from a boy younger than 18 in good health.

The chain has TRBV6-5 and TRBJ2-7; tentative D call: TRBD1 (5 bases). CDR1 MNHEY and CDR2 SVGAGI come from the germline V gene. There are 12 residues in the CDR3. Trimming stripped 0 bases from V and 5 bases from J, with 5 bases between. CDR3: CASSYSGDEQYF. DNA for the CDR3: TGTGCCAGCAGTTACTCAGGGGACGAGCAGTACTTC.

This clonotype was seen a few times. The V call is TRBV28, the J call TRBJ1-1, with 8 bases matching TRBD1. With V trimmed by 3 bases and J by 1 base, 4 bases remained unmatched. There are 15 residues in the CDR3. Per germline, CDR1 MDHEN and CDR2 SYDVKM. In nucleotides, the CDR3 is TGTGCCAGCAGTTTCCCGGACAGGGCGAACACTGAAGCTTTCTTT. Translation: CASSFPDRANTEAFF.

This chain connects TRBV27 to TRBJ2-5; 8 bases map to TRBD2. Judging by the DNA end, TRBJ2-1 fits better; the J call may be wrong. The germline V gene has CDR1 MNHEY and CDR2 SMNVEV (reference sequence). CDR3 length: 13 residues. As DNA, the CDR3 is TGTGCCAGCTCTTCGGGACTAGAGAATGAGCAGTTCTTC. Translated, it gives CASSSGLENEQFF.